The rows below give T cell receptor beta chains drawn from one sample of a study of monozygotic twins with inflammatory bowel disease. TCRdb reanalyzed the 5' RACE reads and collapses them to one entry per CDR3 protein, without DNA. The sample includes about 420,000 distinct CDR3 sequences. Sequenced: blood. The origin of the receptors is a human donor with ulcerative colitis or Crohn's disease, or a healthy co-twin of an affected twin (not recorded which). Both conserved end residues are part of each CDR3.

j_gene,len,v_gene,CDR3aa
TRBJ2-2,14,TRBV7-8,CASSLGGEAGELFF
TRBJ2-5,12,TRBV30,CAWGALGETQYF
TRBJ2-5,16,TRBV4-1,CASSQGSGRAGETQYF
TRBJ1-2,15,TRBV7-8,CASSLAAGSNYGYTF
TRBJ1-4,16,TRBV7-9,CASSLVGQKTNEKLFF
TRBJ1-3,15,TRBV20-1,CSARSGGSSGNTIYF
TRBJ1-2,13,TRBV3-1,CASTQRGAGGYTF
TRBJ1-1,13,TRBV28,CASIGTAPTEAFF
TRBJ2-5,15,TRBV28,CASSSAGTARETQYF
TRBJ1-4,14,TRBV5-5,CASSPQAWREKLFF
TRBJ2-1,15,TRBV6-1,CASSVQREGLNEQFF
TRBJ2-5,16,TRBV10-3,CATLNSGAGNAETQYF
TRBJ2-5,15,TRBV3-1,CASSPRTSVVGTQYF